This T cell receptor (beta chain) was obtained from a study of OX40 agonist ivuxolimab in advanced cancers. Measured with immunoSEQ multiplex PCR; TCRdb has only the in-frame clones, and not every one. The profile shows tens of thousands of clones, 85% to 90% of them singletons. Source: CD4+ or CD8+ T cells sorted from blood, taken in a trial of the OX40 agonist ivuxolimab. The receptor was derived from an adult with an advanced solid tumor such as melanoma, head and neck, liver or kidney cancer.

The CDR3 nucleotides read TGTGCCAGCAGCTTAGGGTCCGGACAGGGAAATCAGCCCCAGCATTTT. Translated, it gives CASSLGSGQGNQPQHF. This chain joins TRBV7-6 and TRBJ1-5; 8 bases agree with TRBD1. CDR3 length: 16 amino acids. CDR1 SGHVS and CDR2 FNYEAQ come from the germline V gene. V lost 1 base, J lost 4 bases, and 6 bases stayed unmatched.